The next 18 T cell receptor beta chains were all read from a single sample in a study of blood T cell repertoires in COVID-19. Sequencing used immunoSEQ multiplex PCR; TCRdb keeps in-frame clones, though not all of them. Here the sample spans over 100,000 clones, approximately 86% being singletons. Sequenced sample: peripheral blood. The receptors stem from a man aged 40-49 years with acute or convalescent COVID-19.

The sample holds a few counts of this clone. The chain is built from TRBV13 and TRBJ1-1, with D uncertain. The CDR3 sequence is 14 residues long. Germline-derived CDR1 and CDR2 are PRHDT and FYEKMQ (reference sequence). The germline V and J ends were trimmed by 8 bases and 9 bases, with 22 bases remaining between them. The CDR3: CASYGSWAPLKAFF. In DNA, the CDR3 is TGTGCCAGCTATGGCTCGTGGGCACCCCTGAAAGCTTTCTTT.

The chain couples TRBV6-5 to TRBJ1-1; D perhaps matches TRBD1 (6 bases). This CDR3 is built from 15 residues. The V and J ends lost 4 bases and 5 bases respectively, with 17 bases between them. CDR1 MNHEY and CDR2 SVGAGI come from the germline V gene. The CDR3 DNA is TGTGCCAGCAGTTCTAGGATAGGGGGTGATACTGAAGCTTTCTTT. It is translated as CASSSRIGGDTEAFF.

The rearrangement joins TRBV10-3 to TRBJ1-4, with TRBD1 matching 9 bases. This CDR3 spans 15 amino acids. V was pared by 3 bases and J by 5 bases, with 4 bases of the junction left unmatched. Germline V gene lookup returns CDR1 ENHRY and CDR2 SYGVKD. The CDR3 here is CAISDKGTGNEKLFF. In nucleotides, the CDR3 is TGTGCCATCAGTGATAAGGGGACAGGGAATGAAAAACTGTTTTTT.

The rearrangement uses TRBV9 and TRBJ2-1, with 8 nucleotides matching TRBD1. After removal of 4 bases from V and 4 bases from J, the junction contained 7 bases not matched to a gene. Germline-derived CDR1 and CDR2 are SGDLS and YYNGEE. The CDR3 sequence is 15 residues long. CDR3 loop: CASSLGQVSYNEQFF. The CDR3 DNA reads as TGTGCCAGCAGCCTGGGACAGGTTTCATACAATGAGCAGTTCTTC. Variable domain in full (rest from reference TRBV9 and TRBJ2-1): DSGVTQTPKHLITATGQRVTLRCSPRSGDLSVYWYQQSLDQGLQFLIQYYNGEERAKGNILERFSAQQFPDLHSELNLSSLELGDSALYFCASSLGQVSYNEQFFGPGTRLTVL.

This clone was seen just once. The V gene is TRBV11-2, the J gene TRBJ2-6; D uncertain. This CDR3 has 15 residues. The V gene's germline CDR1 is SGHAT and CDR2 FQNNGV. V was pared by 4 bases and J by 0 bases, with 7 bases between. This chain's CDR3 is CASSYTSSGANVLTF. DNA for the CDR3: TGTGCCAGCAGCTACACAAGCTCTGGGGCCAACGTCCTGACTTTC.

The rearrangement joins TRBV24-1 to TRBJ1-5; no firm D call. The V gene lost 4 bases and the J gene lost 7 bases, with 7 bases spanning the gap. This CDR3 is 12 amino acids long. Germline assignment: CDR1 KGHDR and CDR2 SFDVKD. The CDR3 reads CATSESYQPQHF. CDR3 nucleotides: TGTGCCACCAGTGAGTCCTACCAGCCCCAGCATTTT.

This chain uses TRBV7-2 with TRBJ1-1, with D hard to call. Per germline, CDR1 SGHTA and CDR2 FQGNSA. V was trimmed by 5 bases and J by 6 bases, leaving 13 bases between them. The CDR3 consists of 13 residues. CDR3 region: CASSRHLLPEAFF. CDR3 bases: TGTGCCAGCAGCCGCCATCTTCTACCTGAAGCTTTCTTT.

The chain combines TRBV5-1 with TRBJ1-4; perhaps TRBD1 as D (5 bases). V was cut by 6 bases and J by 1 base, with 10 bases left in between. The germline gives CDR1 SGHRS, CDR2 YFSETQ. The CDR3 totals 14 residues. The CDR3 coding sequence is TGCGCCAGCAAGCGGGGGGAAACTAATGAAAAACTGTTTTTT. This translates into CASKRGETNEKLFF. The whole variable domain, remainder taken from reference TRBV5-1 and TRBJ1-4, is KAGVTQTPRYLIKTRGQQVTLSCSPISGHRSVSWYQQTPGQGLQFLFEYFSETQRNKGNFPGRFSGRQFSNSRSEMNVSTLELGDSALYLCASKRGETNEKLFFGSGTQLSVL.

The V call is TRBV18, the J call TRBJ1-2, with D perhaps matching TRBD1 (6 bases). The germline CDR1 and CDR2 sequences are KGHSH and LQKENI. The CDR3 sequence is 13 residues long. The germline V and J ends were trimmed by 6 bases and 5 bases, with 13 bases remaining between them. This CDR3 reads CASSRTEAYGYTF. The DNA for the CDR3 is TGTGCCAGCTCGCGGACAGAGGCATATGGCTACACCTTC.

The chain employs TRBV29-1 and TRBJ1-1; TRBD1 might be the D (5 bases). V was clipped by 7 bases and J by 6 bases, with 15 bases between them. The CDR3 is 12 residues long. Per germline, CDR1 SQVTM and CDR2 ANQGSEA. CDR3 DNA: TGCAGCGCGCAGGGTCGGGCGCCTGAAGCTTTCTTT. Its translation is CSAQGRAPEAFF.

The J gene is TRBJ1-3, the V gene TRBV19; possible D gene TRBD1, 6 bases. The CDR3 has 17 amino acids. CDR1 and CDR2 (germline): LNHDA, SQIVND (reference sequence). V was clipped by 2 bases and J by 2 bases, with 16 bases between them. The CDR3, as DNA: TGTGCCAGTAGTATACTGAGGACAGAAAGACCTGGAAACACCATATATTTT. Its translation is CASSILRTERPGNTIYF. Full variable domain (outside the CDR3, taken from reference TRBV19 and TRBJ1-3): DGGITQSPKYLFRKEGQNVTLSCEQNLNHDAMYWYRQDPGQGLRLIYYSQIVNDFQKGDIAEGYSVSREKKESFPLTVTSAQKNPTAFYLCASSILRTERPGNTIYFGEGSWLTVV.

A single count supports this clone. The genes are TRBV19 and TRBJ1-1, with no clear D. Trimming stripped 7 bases from V and 0 bases from J, with 9 bases between. The CDR3 contains 13 residues. The germline V gene has CDR1 LNHDA and CDR2 SQIVND (reference sequence). In nucleotides, the CDR3 is TGTGCCAGTAATATTAAGCTGAACACTGAAGCTTTCTTT. Its protein is CASNIKLNTEAFF.

The chain employs TRBV2 and TRBJ1-4; TRBD1 might be the D (6 bases). Between the trimmed V and J ends, which lost 6 bases and 0 bases, there was a span of 11 bases. The germline gives CDR1 SNHLY, CDR2 FYNNEI. The CDR3 runs to 15 residues. CDR3 sequence (DNA): TGTGCCAGCAGGGGGGCAGGGGCAACTAATGAAAAACTGTTTTTT. Its protein product is CASRGAGATNEKLFF.

The chain links TRBV5-6 to TRBJ2-2; 7 nucleotides agree with TRBD2. The V and J ends lost 5 bases and 4 bases, in that order; junction bases with no gene match: 8. The CDR3 is 15 amino acids. Germline V CDR1 and CDR2: SGHDT, YYEEEE. DNA for the CDR3: TGTGCCAGCAGTTCGAGCGGGGCCTCCACCGGGGAGCTGTTTTTT. It is translated as CASSSSGASTGELFF.

The rearrangement links TRBV20-1 to TRBJ1-5; D ambiguous. V lost 3 bases to trimming and J lost 0 bases, with 3 bases between them. Germline V gives CDR1 DFQATT, CDR2 SNEGSKA (reference sequence). The CDR3 is 12 amino acids. CDR3 nucleotides: TGCAGTGCTAGTCATAGCAATCAGCCCCAGCATTTT. Translated: CSASHSNQPQHF.

The chain couples TRBV19 to TRBJ1-2; tentative D call: TRBD1 (5 bases). There are 12 residues in the CDR3. The V gene's germline CDR1 is LNHDA and CDR2 SQIVND (reference sequence). Trimming removed 6 bases at V and 8 bases at J, with 13 bases between. The CDR3 region has the DNA TGTGCCAGTAGCACAGATAAGGGGGGCTACACCTTC. It translates to CASSTDKGGYTF. Filled out from reference TRBV19 and TRBJ1-2, the complete variable domain reads DGGITQSPKYLFRKEGQNVTLSCEQNLNHDAMYWYRQDPGQGLRLIYYSQIVNDFQKGDIAEGYSVSREKKESFPLTVTSAQKNPTAFYLCASSTDKGGYTFGSGTRLTVV.

The V gene is TRBV5-8, the J gene TRBJ1-4, with D hard to call. Germline V gives CDR1 SGHTS, CDR2 YDEGEE. This CDR3 has 13 amino acids. V was shortened by 3 bases and J by 7 bases, with 10 bases between the two germline ends. CDR3 amino acids: CASSSKTGEKLFF. The CDR3 DNA is TGTGCCAGCAGCTCCAAGACGGGTGAAAAACTGTTTTTT.

The chain employs TRBV5-5 and TRBJ1-1; TRBD1 matches 8 bases. The CDR3 spans 14 residues. Germline V lookup: CDR1 SGHKS, CDR2 YYEKEE (reference sequence). V was clipped by 2 bases and J by 4 bases; unmatched bases: 4. This CDR3 reads CASSFYRGGTEAFF. The DNA for the CDR3 is TGTGCCAGCAGCTTCTACAGGGGGGGCACTGAAGCTTTCTTT.